One T cell receptor (beta chain) is described in this entry. This clonotype was picked up many times. This receptor's antigen is unknown. Base qualities are missing; no much larger clone stands one base away. The sample belongs to a study of T cells in Graves' hyperthyroidism and ophthalmopathy (dated by TCRdb to about 2019). Broadly, across the study: Peripheral blood was sampled at the time of initial diagnosis, prior to any treatment. A discovery cohort of approximately 97 patients, about 44 with Graves' ophthalmopathy and about 60 with stable Graves' hyperthyroidism, was used to find distinguishing TCR V-J signatures. The 100 or so discovery patients were randomly split 7:3 into training and test sets. TCR Vbeta CDR3 sequencing of 135 peripheral blood samples (43 ophthalmopathy, 75 hyperthyroidism and roughly 17 progressor patients) is reported in the paper. Following sampling, methimazole starting at 30 mg daily was given to hyperthyroidism patients, and high-dose intravenous methylprednisolone was given to ophthalmopathy patients. An independent validation cohort of fewer than 20 hyperthyroidism patients and 17 patients who later progressed to ophthalmopathy tested prospective prediction of ophthalmopathy. In about 6 Graves' hyperthyroidism patients, the study also compared T-cell repertoires from thyroid tissue with T-cell repertoires from blood. General study outcomes and caveats: A model built on a 13 V-J signature distinguished ophthalmopathy from stable hyperthyroidism, reaching 87.88% sensitivity and about 81% specificity in cross-validation and 80%/75% in testing. In validation, the model predicted progression to ophthalmopathy a median of approximately 6.3 months before onset, with roughly 71% sensitivity and roughly 72% specificity. No statistical method was used to set the sample size in advance, and investigators knew the group allocation. Most expanded thyroid clonotypes (frequency above 0.001) were also detected in blood, a finding suggesting that blood repertoires may reflect thyroid immune responses.

Amplification of TCR beta CDR3 regions was carried out from RNA transcripts. For the first round of RT-PCR on the TCR CDR3, the HTBI primer set was used together with the Qiagen OneStep RT-PCR kit. Libraries were constructed in a second round of multiplex PCR, after which size selection and purification were performed. Paired-end sequencing of the libraries was performed with 100 bp reads on an Illumina HiSeq2000. The paper's processing steps were these. SOAPnuke was used to process the raw data, removing reads that contained adapters or uncalled bases, had a mean Phred below 15, or lacked an exact match to the constant primer or identifier. COPE v1.2.5 was used to merge high-quality paired reads, and clonotypes were defined as unique nucleotide sequences. MiTCR v1.1 was used to align clonotypes to the IMGT TRBV, TRBD and TRBJ reference segments. Only V-J combinations with frequency above 0.0001, covering 99.2% of repertoires, were analysed. The TCS score was defined as F50 (clonal expansion) divided by E x V (chaos), with BLOSUM62-based TCRdist calculated between CDR3 peptides within each V-J. Welch's t-statistics and random forest reduced roughly 500 V-J features to 13, which were used in a naive Bayes classifier (R e1071). TCRdb redid the processing of the public reads, applying fastp at Q25 and MiXCR, and retained in-frame beta chains. Entries that share a CDR3 protein sequence are merged under the most common genes and DNA. V and J calls and clone size were set by TCRdb, not the authors. The sample contains around 300,000 distinct CDR3 sequences, roughly an eighth of them found a single time. Jointly, the top ten make up under 8% of the sample.

Trimming removed 1 base from V and 4 bases from J, leaving 14 bases between the germline ends. The CDR3 starts with the cysteine, ends with the phenylalanine, and has 15 residues. Only the CDR3 region is kept as DNA, spanning 45 bases read in frame from base 1. The germline V gene sets CDR1 to SNHLY and CDR2 to FYNNEI. A patient counted as having stable Graves' hyperthyroidism if no progression to ophthalmopathy occurred over 18 months of follow-up. Hyperthyroidism patients were aged 18 to 65 years and newly diagnosed, with disease duration of less than 2 months. Exclusion was applied to patients with uncontrolled infections, other autoimmune diseases, pregnancy or lactation. Diagnoses relied on clinical symptoms, serum thyroxine and TRAb, thyroid ultrasound and orbital computed tomography. PBMCs were separated from under 12 ml of fresh peripheral blood using Ficoll-Paque density gradient centrifugation. Total RNA was extracted using Trizol reagent, and RNA quality was assessed on an Agilent 2100 Bioanalyzer.

The sample taken for sequencing was blood. The TCR originated in a woman aged 40-49 years with Graves' hyperthyroidism. Here the chain combines TRBV2 and TRBJ2-7; there is no confident call for the D gene. The DNA reads TGTGCCAGCAGTGAAGGGGTCAGGCAACCGTACGAGCAGTACTTC. This is translated as CASSEGVRQPYEQYF.